This entry describes one T cell receptor (beta chain). The sample belongs to a study of blood T cell repertoires in COVID-19. V was trimmed by 3 bases and J by 1 base, leaving 8 bases between them. The CDR3 sequence is 14 residues long. Looked up from germline, CDR1 is SGHNT and CDR2 is YYREEE (reference sequence). Per the authors' pipeline: Scientists estimated how many nucleated cells there were by amplifying reference gene primers. Produced via immunoSEQ multiplex PCR; TCRdb's table is partial and in-frame only. The V and J calls and clone size are taken from that table; D and trimming were inferred from the DNA. Seen here are about 380,000 clones, 80% to 90% observed once, and the top ten hold 1% to 1.5%. Self-reported history from a screening survey and questionnaire set each donor's cohort.

The chain combines TRBV5-4 with TRBJ2-1, with D possibly matching TRBD1 (5 bases). This sequence originates from a man between 25 and 39 years old who had recovered from COVID-19. The specimen was PBMCs or T cells enriched from blood (not recorded which). CDR3 nucleotides: TGTGCCAGCAGCTCGACAGCATCCTACAATGAGCAGTTCTTC. This gives the protein CASSSTASYNEQFF.